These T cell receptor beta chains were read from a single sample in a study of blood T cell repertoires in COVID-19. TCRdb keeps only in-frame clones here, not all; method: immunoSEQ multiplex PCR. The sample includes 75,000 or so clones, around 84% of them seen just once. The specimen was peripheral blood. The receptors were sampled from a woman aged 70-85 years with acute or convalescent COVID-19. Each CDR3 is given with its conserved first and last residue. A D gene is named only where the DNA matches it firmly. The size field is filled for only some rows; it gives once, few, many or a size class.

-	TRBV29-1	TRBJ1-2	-	CSVEGQYDGYTF	TGCAGCGTTGAAGGGCAGTACGATGGCTACACCTTC
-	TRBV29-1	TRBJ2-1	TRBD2	CSGAGGPVHEQFF	TGCAGCGGTGCGGGAGGGCCGGTGCATGAGCAGTTCTTC
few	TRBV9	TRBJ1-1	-	CASTRSWGDGTEAFF	TGTGCCAGCACTCGTAGTTGGGGCGATGGCACTGAAGCTTTCTTT
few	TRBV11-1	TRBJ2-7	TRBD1	CASQRTGGSYEQYF	TGTGCCAGCCAACGGACAGGGGGGTCCTACGAGCAGTACTTC
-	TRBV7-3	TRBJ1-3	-	CASSLGGLYSGNTIYF	TGTGCCAGCAGCTTAGGGGGCCTCTACTCTGGAAACACCATATATTTT
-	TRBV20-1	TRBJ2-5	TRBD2	CSASLGRALLETQYF	TGCAGTGCTAGTTTGGGGAGGGCCTTACTGGAGACCCAGTACTTC
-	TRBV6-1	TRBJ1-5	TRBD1	CASSEMLSTGRNQPQHF	TGTGCCAGCAGTGAAATGCTGTCGACAGGGCGCAATCAGCCCCAGCATTTT
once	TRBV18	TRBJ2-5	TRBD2	CASSPLATSGIGETQYF	TGTGCCAGCTCACCACTTGCGACTAGCGGGATAGGAGAGACCCAGTACTTC
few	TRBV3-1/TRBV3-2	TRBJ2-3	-	CASSPGNTSPGDTQYF	TGTGCCAGCAGCCCGGGGAATACTAGTCCTGGAGATACGCAGTATTTT
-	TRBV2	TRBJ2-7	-	CASTGTGAYEQYF	TGTGCCAGCACAGGTACGGGAGCCTACGAGCAGTACTTC
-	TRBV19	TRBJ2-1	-	CASSVQGLYNEQFF	TGTGCCAGTAGTGTGCAGGGGTTGTACAATGAGCAGTTCTTC
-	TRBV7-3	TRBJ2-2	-	CASSLNARATGELFF	TGTGCCAGCAGCTTAAACGCCAGGGCGACCGGGGAGCTGTTTTTT
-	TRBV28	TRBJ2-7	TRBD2	CASSLAPGLAGSYEQYF	TGTGCCAGCAGTTTAGCGCCGGGACTAGCGGGATCCTACGAGCAGTACTTC
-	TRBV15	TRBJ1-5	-	CATSRDLAAQVNQPQHF	TGTGCCACCAGCAGAGATTTAGCGGCTCAGGTGAATCAGCCCCAGCATTTT
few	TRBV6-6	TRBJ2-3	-	CASPKDPGHGPDTQYF	TGTGCCAGCCCAAAGGACCCGGGACACGGCCCCGATACGCAGTATTTT
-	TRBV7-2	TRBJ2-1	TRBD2	CAIRLREPVGEQFF	TGTGCCATTAGGTTGCGGGAGCCCGTCGGTGAGCAGTTCTTC
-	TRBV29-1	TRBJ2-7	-	CSVGEGRQGYEQYF	TGCAGCGTTGGGGAGGGGAGACAGGGGTACGAGCAGTACTTC
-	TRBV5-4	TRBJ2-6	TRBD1	CASSPGQGSGANVLTF	TGTGCCAGCAGCCCCGGACAGGGGTCTGGGGCCAACGTCCTGACTTTC
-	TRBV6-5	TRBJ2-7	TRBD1	CASLSGTGGSNEQYF	TGTGCCAGCCTCTCCGGGACAGGGGGCTCGAACGAGCAGTACTTC
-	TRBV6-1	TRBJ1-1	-	CASSVDPTRGNTEAFF	TGTGCCAGCAGTGTAGATCCGACCAGGGGGAACACTGAAGCTTTCTTT
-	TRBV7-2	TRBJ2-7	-	CASSLENRAPYEQYF	TGTGCCAGCAGCTTAGAGAACAGGGCCCCCTACGAGCAGTACTTC
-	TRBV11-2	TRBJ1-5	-	CASSPSGAAGQPQHF	TGTGCCAGCAGCCCAAGTGGGGCGGCAGGGCAGCCCCAGCATTTT
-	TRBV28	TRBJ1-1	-	CASSLSGGRDGAEAFF	TGTGCCAGCAGTTTATCTGGCGGGAGGGACGGCGCTGAAGCTTTCTTT
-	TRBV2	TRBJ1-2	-	CASSELGGADGYTF	TGTGCCAGCAGTGAATTGGGGGGGGCCGATGGCTACACCTTC
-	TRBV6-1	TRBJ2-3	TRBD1	CASSEGTGRGTDTQYF	TGTGCCAGCAGTGAGGGGACAGGGCGGGGCACAGATACGCAGTATTTT
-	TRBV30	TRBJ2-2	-	CAWSPGLASNTGELFF	TGTGCCTGGAGCCCGGGGCTAGCGTCGAACACCGGGGAGCTGTTTTTT
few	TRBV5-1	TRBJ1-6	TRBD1	CASSLGTGGSSPLHF	TGCGCCAGCAGCTTGGGTACAGGGGGCTCTTCACCCCTCCACTTT
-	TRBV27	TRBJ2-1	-	CASSLSFLNEQFF	TGTGCCAGCAGCCTATCGTTCCTTAATGAGCAGTTCTTC
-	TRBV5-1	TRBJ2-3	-	CASSGGTASTDTQYF	TGCGCCAGCAGCGGGGGGACTGCTAGCACAGATACGCAGTATTTT
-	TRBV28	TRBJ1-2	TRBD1	CASMTGSDYGYTF	TGTGCCAGTATGACAGGGTCCGACTATGGCTACACCTTC
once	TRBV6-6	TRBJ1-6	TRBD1	CASSPDRVSSPLHF	TGTGCCAGCAGCCCCGACAGGGTTAGTTCACCCCTCCACTTT
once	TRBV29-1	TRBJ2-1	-	CSVIRVPDNEQFF	TGCAGCGTTATCAGGGTCCCGGACAATGAGCAGTTCTTC
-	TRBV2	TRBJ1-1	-	CASTAEAPNTEAFF	TGTGCCAGCACCGCTGAGGCCCCGAACACTGAAGCTTTCTTT
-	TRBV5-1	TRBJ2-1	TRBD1	CASSSRDRGQNEQFF	TGCGCCAGCAGCAGCCGGGACAGGGGGCAGAATGAGCAGTTCTTC
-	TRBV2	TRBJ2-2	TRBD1	CASSGDRVGVSGELFF	TGTGCCAGCAGTGGGGACAGGGTGGGCGTTTCCGGGGAGCTGTTTTTT
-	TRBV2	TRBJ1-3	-	CATPLGSSGNTIYF	TGTGCCACTCCCCTGGGCAGCTCTGGAAACACCATATATTTT
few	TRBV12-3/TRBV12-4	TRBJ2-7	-	CASSFGGGYEQYF	TGTGCCAGCAGTTTCGGCGGAGGCTACGAGCAGTACTTC
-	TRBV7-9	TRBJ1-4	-	CASSLGQGPNEKLFF	TGTGCCAGCAGCTTAGGGCAGGGCCCTAATGAAAAACTGTTTTTT
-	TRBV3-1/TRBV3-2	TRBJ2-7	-	CASSRIDRISPTYEQYF	TGTGCCAGCAGCCGCATAGACAGGATTTCGCCCACCTACGAGCAGTACTTC
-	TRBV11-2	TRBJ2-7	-	CASSPYLARSSYEQYF	TGTGCCAGCAGCCCTTACCTGGCCCGGAGCTCCTACGAGCAGTACTTC
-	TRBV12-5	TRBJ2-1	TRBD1	CASGPHGQGSYNEQFF	TGTGCTAGTGGCCCTCATGGACAGGGGTCCTACAATGAGCAGTTCTTC
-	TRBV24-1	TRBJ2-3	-	CATTAGGSTDTQYF	TGTGCCACCACCGCCGGAGGATCCACAGATACGCAGTATTTT
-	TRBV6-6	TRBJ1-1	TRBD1	CASSLDRGAEAFF	TGTGCCAGCAGTTTGGACAGGGGAGCTGAAGCTTTCTTT
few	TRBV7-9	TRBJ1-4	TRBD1	CASNYGTGHEKLFF	TGTGCCAGCAACTACGGGACAGGGCATGAAAAACTGTTTTTT
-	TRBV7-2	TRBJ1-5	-	CASSLSRGGQPQHF	TGTGCCAGCAGCTTATCAAGGGGTGGTCAGCCCCAGCATTTT
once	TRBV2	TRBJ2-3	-	CASSVGSPTDTQYF	TGTGCCAGCAGTGTAGGTAGCCCCACAGATACGCAGTATTTT
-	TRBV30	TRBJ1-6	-	CAWSVNPRDSPLHF	TGTGCCTGGAGTGTAAACCCCAGGGATTCACCCCTCCACTTT
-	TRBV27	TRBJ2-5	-	CASSLGATETQYF	TGTGCCAGCAGTTTAGGGGCAACGGAGACCCAGTACTTC
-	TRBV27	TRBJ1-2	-	CASSPRNSQYGYTF	TGTGCCAGCAGTCCTCGAAACAGTCAATATGGCTACACCTTC
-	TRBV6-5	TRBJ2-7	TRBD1	CASSYPTDRDGEQYF	TGTGCCAGCAGTTACCCTACGGACAGGGACGGCGAGCAGTACTTC
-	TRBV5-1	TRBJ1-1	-	CASSSPQGTEAFF	TGCGCCAGCAGCTCGCCGCAGGGGACTGAAGCTTTCTTT
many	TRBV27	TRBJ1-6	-	CASKPGYNSPLHF	TGTGCCAGCAAGCCAGGGTATAATTCACCCCTCCACTTT
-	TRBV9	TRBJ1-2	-	CASSVAGHGYTF	TGTGCCAGCAGCGTAGCAGGCCATGGCTACACCTTC
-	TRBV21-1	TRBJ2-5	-	CASSKNVMGTGKETQYF	TGTGCCAGCAGCAAAAATGTTATGGGGACAGGAAAAGAGACCCAGTACTTC
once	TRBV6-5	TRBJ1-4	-	CASSYGRNHEKLFF	TGTGCCAGCAGTTACGGGAGAAACCATGAAAAACTGTTTTTT
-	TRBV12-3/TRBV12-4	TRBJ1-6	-	CASSFYRESPLHF	TGTGCCAGCAGTTTTTACAGGGAATCACCCCTCCACTTT
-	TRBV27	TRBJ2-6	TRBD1	CASSLSGTGYPGANVLTF	TGTGCCAGCAGTTTATCTGGGACAGGGTACCCGGGGGCCAACGTCCTGACTTTC